The present entry profiles one T cell receptor beta chain with its context. There were only Caucasian adults among the donors, and all lived in Nashville, Tennessee. The data are from a study of shared clonotypes between healthy human individuals. The authors split each subset's genomic DNA evenly across several immunoSEQ plates. Assay: immunoSEQ multiplex PCR; the TCRdb copy retains only in-frame clones and omits some. The repertoire includes about 490,000 clones, around four fifths of them detected once, and about 11% sits in the top ten. The CDR3 sequence is 12 residues long. Germline V gives CDR1 SGHAT, CDR2 FQNNGV.

The source is a middle-aged woman in good health. Some clones in this sample may be carry-over from other donors' samples. The sequencing sample was made of PBMCs. The genes are TRBV11-2 and TRBJ2-5; D not resolved. The J call could be wrong; TRBJ2-7 is a better fit for the DNA end. The CDR3 sequence is CASSWNAYEQYF. Here the CDR3 DNA reads TGTGCCAGCAGCTGGAACGCCTACGAGCAGTACTTC.